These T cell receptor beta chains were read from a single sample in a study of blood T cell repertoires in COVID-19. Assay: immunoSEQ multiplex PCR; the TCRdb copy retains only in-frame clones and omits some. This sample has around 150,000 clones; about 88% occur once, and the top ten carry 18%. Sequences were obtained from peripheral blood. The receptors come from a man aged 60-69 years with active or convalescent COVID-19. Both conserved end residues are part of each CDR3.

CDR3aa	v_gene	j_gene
CASSFRVFTEAFF	TRBV27	TRBJ1-1
CASSPPDRGDVYGYTF	TRBV18	TRBJ1-2
CATSLRGGPYEQYF	TRBV2	TRBJ2-7
CASSERLIPGGPRGVYGYTF	TRBV6-1	TRBJ1-2
CASSSAEGYGYTF	TRBV5-1	TRBJ1-2
CASSYGGNYGYTF	TRBV6-5	TRBJ1-2
CASSQTGTPTGNEQFF	TRBV14	TRBJ2-1
CASSLAASGSSYEQYF	TRBV7-6	TRBJ2-7
CASSREASNEQFF	TRBV11-3	TRBJ2-1
CASSLGDSNTGELFF	TRBV5-1	TRBJ2-2
CASRRPGGSYGYTF	TRBV25-1	TRBJ1-2